The 12 T cell receptor beta chains below come from one sample, sequenced in a study of blood T cell repertoires in COVID-19. Sequencing was performed with immunoSEQ multiplex PCR; in TCRdb, only in-frame clones are kept and a portion is missing. The profile shows roughly 130,000 clones, 90% of them singletons. Input material: peripheral blood. The receptor set was obtained from a man between 60 and 70 years old with COVID-19, enrolled during active disease.

This chain uses TRBV24-1 with TRBJ1-2; D might be TRBD1 (6 bases). Per the germline V gene, CDR1 is KGHDR and CDR2 is SFDVKD. V was clipped by 4 bases and J by 4 bases, with 9 bases between them. CDR3 size: 13 residues. CDR3 DNA: TGTGCCACCAGTGAAGGACAGCCCTATGGCTACACCTTC. It translates to CATSEGQPYGYTF.

This rearrangement joins TRBV18 to TRBJ1-1, with D possibly matching TRBD1 (6 bases). Germline CDR1 and CDR2: KGHSH and LQKENI. This CDR3 has 14 residues. Trimming stripped 5 bases from V and 2 bases from J, with 12 bases between. In nucleotides, the CDR3 is TGTGCCAGCTCATCGACAGGAAGAAACACTGAAGCTTTCTTT. Amino acids: CASSSTGRNTEAFF.

This clone was seen just once. Other DNA sequences in the sample encode the same CDR3. This sequence joins TRBV9 and TRBJ1-5; D gene ambiguous. Trimming cost V 3 bases and J 0 bases, with 7 bases left between them. This CDR3 has 14 amino acids. In germline, CDR1 is SGDLS, CDR2 YYNGEE. Here the CDR3 DNA reads TGTGCCAGCAGCGCCACAGATAGCAATCAGCCCCAGCATTTT. Its protein is CASSATDSNQPQHF.

The chain is built from TRBV12-3 or TRBV12-4 and TRBJ1-1, with D hard to call. This CDR3 spans 11 amino acids. Trimming stripped 4 bases from V and 10 bases from J, with 10 bases between. CDR3 sequence: CASSSQSGAFF. The CDR3 DNA reads TGTGCCAGCAGTTCGCAGTCAGGAGCTTTCTTT.

The chain links TRBV7-3 to TRBJ2-2; unclear D gene. This CDR3 spans 14 amino acids. The ends were cut back, 0 bases at V and 3 bases at J, with 5 bases in the middle. The germline V gene encodes CDR1 SGHTA and CDR2 FQGTGA. CDR3 in amino acids: CASSLTLDTGELFF. CDR3 coding DNA: TGTGCCAGCAGCTTAACGCTAGACACCGGGGAGCTGTTTTTT.

This sequence joins TRBV30 and TRBJ2-3; 12 positions agree with TRBD2. CDR1 GTSNPN and CDR2 SVGIG come from the germline V gene (reference sequence). CDR3 size: 17 residues. J was trimmed by 2 bases and V by 1 base; bases with no gene match: 7. The CDR3 is CAWSGLAGDRDTDTQYF. The DNA for the CDR3 is TGTGCCTGGAGTGGACTAGCGGGAGATCGGGACACAGATACGCAGTATTTT.

The chain couples TRBV30 to TRBJ2-3, with D tentatively TRBD2 (6 bases). This CDR3 spans 15 amino acids. Per germline, CDR1 GTSNPN and CDR2 SVGIG (reference sequence). V was pared by 4 bases and J by 5 bases, with 19 bases between. DNA of the CDR3: TGTGCCTGGACAGGGACTGGCAAACGCTTAGATACGCAGTATTTT. It codes for CAWTGTGKRLDTQYF.

The table lists this clone with a few counts. The chain joins TRBV12-3 or TRBV12-4 to TRBJ2-1, with TRBD1 matching over 8 bases. J gave up 9 bases and V 6 bases, and 4 bases lay outside the gene matches. CDR3 length: 12 residues. As DNA, the CDR3 is TGTGCCAGCAGGGAGACAGGGGCTGAGCAGTTCTTC. Amino acids: CASRETGAEQFF.

This clone came up a few times. V is TRBV11-3 and J is TRBJ2-7; D is unresolved. The CDR3 is 13 residues long. Germline V gives CDR1 SGHNT, CDR2 YENEEA. The V and J ends lost 3 bases and 1 base respectively, with 7 bases between them. CDR3: CASSFDMSYEQYF. CDR3 sequence (DNA): TGTGCCAGCAGCTTCGACATGTCCTACGAGCAGTACTTC.

This sequence joins TRBV30 and TRBJ2-7; TRBD1 agrees at 7 bases. The germline CDR1 and CDR2 sequences are GTSNPN and SVGIG (reference sequence). The CDR3 loop spans 12 amino acids. With V trimmed by 5 bases and J by 6 bases, 7 bases remained unmatched. Here the CDR3 DNA reads TGTGCCTGGTCAAAAGGGGGCCTCGAGCAGTACTTC. Protein product: CAWSKGGLEQYF.

The V and J genes are TRBV4-2 and TRBJ2-2; 11 nucleotides line up with TRBD1. The CDR3 has 15 amino acids. Trimming cost V 4 bases and J 4 bases; bases outside gene matches: 2. Looked up from germline, CDR1 is LGHNA and CDR2 is YNFKEQ. CDR3 in amino acids: CASSPGTGGTGELFF. Here the CDR3 DNA reads TGTGCCAGCAGCCCGGGGACAGGGGGCACCGGGGAGCTGTTTTTT.

The chain joins TRBV7-9 to TRBJ2-1, with a possible D match to TRBD2 (5 bases). The ends were cut back, 3 bases at V and 12 bases at J, with 12 bases in the middle. The V gene's germline CDR1 is SEHNR and CDR2 FQNEAQ (reference sequence). The CDR3 runs to 12 residues. CDR3 residues: CASSLGDSAQFF. The CDR3, as DNA: TGTGCCAGCAGCTTGGGAGACTCAGCGCAGTTCTTC.